The clone carrying this T cell receptor beta chain was seen once. These data are taken from a study of T cell changes during pregnancy in multiple sclerosis. Profiled with immunoSEQ multiplex PCR; TCRdb holds only in-frame clones, not every one. The sample has about 130,000 clones, 96% seen once. This CDR3 contains 17 residues. CDR1 and CDR2 from the germline V gene are MNHEY and SMNVEV (reference sequence). V was trimmed by 0 bases and J by 0 bases, leaving 12 bases between them. The V and J genes are TRBV27 and TRBJ2-1, with D possibly TRBD2 on 6 matching bases. The sequence was obtained from a female donor with multiple sclerosis, enrolled in a pregnancy study. Specimen: peripheral blood, collected after pregnancy. The CDR3 region has the DNA TGTGCCAGCAGTTTATCCCTCCCCGGGAGCTCCTACAATGAGCAGTTCTTC. Protein product: CASSLSLPGSSYNEQFF.